Listed here are 5 T cell receptor beta chains from one sample, sequenced in a study of neurological immune-mediated disorders. Time point here: longitudinal time-point 3. MiXCR, run by TCRdb on the 5' RACE reads, gives a single entry per CDR3 protein. The sample consists of about 45,000 distinct CDR3 sequences, approximately 13% of them appearing once. What was sequenced was PBMCs. Every receptor here comes from a man aged 30 to 45 in good health.

The sample holds many counts of this clonotype. This sequence joins TRBV28 and TRBJ2-7; 8 positions match TRBD2. Germline CDR1 is MDHEN and CDR2 is SYDVKM. The CDR3 consists of 14 residues. With 7 bases clipped from V and 0 bases from J, the junction kept 5 bases outside the gene matches. CDR3 sequence (DNA): TGTGCCAGCATTCTAGCGGGCACCTCCTACGAGCAGTACTTC. Protein sequence: CASILAGTSYEQYF.

A note on this clonotype: Possible read error: a much larger clone is one base away. The chain has TRBV7-2 and TRBJ1-4, with D unclear. The CDR3 extends over 16 amino acids. CDR1 is SGHTA, CDR2 FQGNSA, per germline. The V and J ends lost 1 base and 3 bases respectively, with 12 bases between them. The CDR3 nucleotides are TGTGCCAGCAGCTTAGGTGTGGGGAGTGCTAATGAAAAACTGTTTTTT. Translation: CASSLGVGSANEKLFF.

At least ten counts were recorded for this clonotype. This sequence joins TRBV20-1 and TRBJ1-5, with D tentatively TRBD1 (6 bases). The CDR3 covers 13 residues. Between the trimmed V and J ends, which lost 7 bases and 3 bases, there was a span of 13 bases. Germline CDR1 and CDR2: DFQATT and SNEGSKA (reference sequence). The CDR3 here is CSVAGQYNQPQHF. CDR3 DNA sequence: TGCAGTGTAGCAGGACAGTACAATCAGCCCCAGCATTTT.

This clonotype was found many times. This chain connects TRBV6-2 or TRBV6-3 to TRBJ2-5; 8 nucleotides line up with TRBD1. Trimming took 5 bases from V and 0 from J; bases not matched to a gene: 8. The CDR3 loop spans 16 amino acids. The V gene's germline CDR1 is MNHEY and CDR2 SVGEGT. Here the CDR3 reads CASSPLGTGYQETQYF. The CDR3 DNA reads as TGTGCCAGCAGTCCACTAGGGACAGGATACCAAGAGACCCAGTACTTC.

This clonotype was observed many times. The V call is TRBV2, the J call TRBJ2-1; 11 positions agree with TRBD2. Germline V lookup: CDR1 SNHLY, CDR2 FYNNEI. The junction had 10 bases not matched to a gene; V was cut back by 6 bases and J by 6 bases. The CDR3 extends over 16 amino acids. The CDR3 here is CASRLGSGRASNEQFF. CDR3 in DNA: TGTGCCAGCAGACTCGGTAGCGGGAGGGCCTCCAATGAGCAGTTCTTC.